This is a list of T cell receptor beta chains from one sample in a study of T-cell memory formation after mild COVID-19. One entry per CDR3 protein results from TCRdb running MiXCR on the 5' RACE reads. Seen here are 450,000 to 650,000 distinct CDR3 sequences, less than 25% observed once, and the top ten hold under 8.5%. The specimen sequenced was PBMCs or a T cell subset sorted from them (not recorded which). Receptors originate from an adult woman who had mild COVID-19 (a few samples of this study predate the infection). Cell type and time point are not known. Each CDR3 is given with its conserved first and last residue. D genes are given only for firm matches. Clone size, where shown, is once, few, many, or a class for clones that have expanded.

size	D	V	J	CDR3	DNA
few	-	TRBV7-7	TRBJ1-5	CASSLTEGQPQHF	TGTGCTAGCAGCTTGACTGAAGGACAGCCCCAGCATTTT
-	-	TRBV7-2	TRBJ1-1	CASTEQPGRLEGAFF	TGTGCCAGCACCGAGCAACCGGGCAGACTCGAAGGGGCTTTCTTT
many	TRBD2	TRBV12-3/TRBV12-4	TRBJ2-1	CASSLRREGHEQFF	TGTGCCAGCAGTTTACGGCGGGAGGGCCATGAGCAGTTCTTC
-	TRBD2	TRBV2	TRBJ2-5	CASSEVAGSGETQYF	TGTGCCAGCAGTGAGGTAGCGGGAAGTGGAGAGACCCAGTACTTC
few	-	TRBV5-1	TRBJ2-4	CASTLYAAGSVRVGAKNIQYF	TGCGCCAGCACCTTATATGCGGCGGGAAGCGTTAGAGTGGGGGCCAAAAACATTCAGTACTTC
few	-	TRBV6-2/TRBV6-3	TRBJ2-1	CASSYISDQGEQFF	TGTGCCAGCAGTTACATTTCCGACCAGGGCGAGCAGTTCTTC
few	TRBD1	TRBV9	TRBJ2-7	CASGTGDEQYF	TGTGCCAGCGGGACAGGCGACGAGCAGTACTTC
-	TRBD2	TRBV12-3/TRBV12-4	TRBJ2-7	CASSPPWREGYEQYF	TGTGCCAGCAGTCCCCCGTGGCGGGAGGGGTACGAGCAGTACTTC
-	TRBD1	TRBV7-6	TRBJ2-5	CASSPTTGWKETQYF	TGTGCCAGCAGCCCAACGACAGGGTGGAAAGAGACCCAGTACTTC
-	-	TRBV29-1	TRBJ2-1	CSVEGRASYNEQFF	TGCAGCGTTGAGGGCAGGGCCTCCTACAATGAGCAGTTCTTC
few	TRBD2	TRBV4-3	TRBJ2-1	CASSQQTSGRHEQFF	TGCGCCAGCAGCCAGCAGACTAGCGGGAGACATGAGCAGTTCTTC
many	TRBD2	TRBV4-1	TRBJ2-2	CASSQESGLASTGELFF	TGCGCCAGCAGCCAAGAGTCGGGACTAGCGAGCACCGGGGAGCTGTTTTTT
few	TRBD2	TRBV7-6	TRBJ2-3	CASSLAPLAGSTDTQYF	TGTGCCAGCAGCTTAGCCCCACTAGCGGGGTCCACAGATACGCAGTATTTT
few	TRBD2	TRBV6-2/TRBV6-3	TRBJ2-5	CASSNRLAAYQETQYF	TGTGCCAGCAGTAATAGACTAGCGGCATACCAAGAGACCCAGTACTTC
-	-	TRBV15	TRBJ1-5	CATSRGQSNQPQHF	TGTGCCACCAGCAGAGGACAGAGCAATCAGCCCCAGCATTTT
-	-	TRBV15	TRBJ2-7	CATSRGNYEQYF	TGTGCCACCAGCCGGGGTAACTACGAGCAGTACTTC
-	TRBD2	TRBV5-1	TRBJ2-1	CASSLVGGGGEQFF	TGCGCCAGCAGCTTGGTGGGTGGCGGGGGTGAGCAGTTCTTC
many	TRBD2	TRBV5-5	TRBJ2-5	CASSLGLAGGQETQYF	TGTGCCAGCAGCTTGGGACTAGCGGGGGGACAAGAGACCCAGTACTTC
-	TRBD2	TRBV9	TRBJ2-3	CASSADGRDTQYF	TGTGCCAGCAGCGCGGACGGGAGGGATACGCAGTATTTT
-	-	TRBV6-5	TRBJ1-1	CASSPVGTGTEAFF	TGTGCCAGCAGTCCGGTAGGCACGGGAACTGAAGCTTTCTTT
few	-	TRBV20-1	TRBJ2-7	CSARFTDYFSDEQYF	TGCAGTGCTAGATTTACGGACTATTTCTCCGACGAGCAGTACTTC
once	-	TRBV5-1	TRBJ1-5	CASSPGPGDGSAQHF	TGCGCCAGCAGCCCCGGGCCTGGGGATGGGTCAGCCCAGCATTTT
few	TRBD2	TRBV27	TRBJ2-1	CASSFLGLAHEQFF	TGTGCCAGCAGTTTCTTGGGACTAGCCCATGAGCAGTTCTTC
many	-	TRBV12-3/TRBV12-4	TRBJ1-5	CASSFDSNQPQHF	TGTGCCAGCAGTTTTGACAGCAATCAGCCCCAGCATTTT
-	TRBD1	TRBV6-9	TRBJ1-1	CASSYGDRGASSTEAFF	TGTGCCAGCAGTTATGGGGACAGGGGCGCGTCCTCCACTGAAGCTTTCTTT